This T cell receptor beta chain comes out of a study of blood T cell repertoires in COVID-19 (TCRdb year 2020). Regarding the complete study: Collaborator samples came from the United States, Italy and Spain and covered acute and convalescent phases of COVID-19. The material from the prospective study consisted of cDNA or gDNA derived from T cells, B-cell-depleted T cells, or PBMCs. The dataset comprised deeply sampled blood TCRbeta repertoires from subjects exposed to, actively infected with, or recovered from COVID-19. The repertoires were made available in a free public database intended to serve as a resource for research on the immune response to SARS-CoV-2. The samples were drawn from two sources: the first 160 participants of the ongoing ImmuneRACE study, and 950 to 1,500 subjects contributed by 6 global collaborators. Sample metadata almost always included a de-identified subject ID, COVID-19 status, age in years and sex. Where available, HLA class I and class II types were taken from metadata supplied by the sample provider and were not determined by assay-based typing. On the study overall, not on this receptor specifically: How much clinical and demographic metadata was included differed by source and by participant, and the metadata was provided uncurated.

Each collaborating institution followed its own protocols to collect whole blood in K2EDTA tubes. For TCRbeta analysis, collaborator samples were shipped as frozen whole blood, as isolated PBMCs, or as DNA extracted from either sample type. Concerning this clone: There is no known antigen for this receptor. Per-base qualities were not stored, and no clone one base away is much larger.

TCRbeta CDR3 regions were amplified from genomic DNA using the immunoSEQ Assay, a bias-controlled multiplex PCR. The authors' pipeline ran thus. Nucleated cell counts per sample were estimated from amplification of reference gene primers within the assay. To quantify the absolute abundance of each unique TCRbeta CDR3 rearrangement, sequence reads were collapsed and filtered. For each sample, productive Simpson clonality was calculated as the square root of Simpson's diversity index over productive rearrangements. In its TCRdb copy, this immuneACCESS table keeps in-frame sequences only and misses some clones. Where compared with another copy, unresolved V genes explain less than half of these, and the others have no known cause. That table is the source of V, J and clone size, and D and trimming were worked out from the DNA. Present in this sample are 60,000 to 70,000 clones, less than 90% of which were seen just once. Of the sample, around 2.9% is held by the ten largest clones.

The cysteine opens and the phenylalanine closes a CDR3 of 18 amino acids. The retained sequence is limited to the CDR3, 54 bases, with the frame set at the first base. CDR1 is given as LNHNV and CDR2 as YYDKDF, both from the germline V gene (reference sequence). Trimming removed 1 base from V and 0 bases from J, leaving 17 bases between the germline ends. The sample consisted of peripheral blood. The sequence came from an older man with acute or convalescent COVID-19. This chain joins TRBV15 to TRBJ2-3; D gene: possibly TRBD2, on 6 matching bases. The DNA reads TGTGCCACCAGCAGAGCCCCGGGGGTGGCGGTGAGCACAGATACGCAGTATTTT. Its protein product is CATSRAPGVAVSTDTQYF.